The clone carrying this TCR beta chain was recorded at least ten times. As yet, its antigen is unknown. Naive CD8 T cells, phenotype CD8+CD4-CCR7+CD45RA+, were sorted. The CDR3 totals 18 residues. CDR1 is SGHRS and CDR2 is YFSETQ in the germline V gene. Trimming pared 0 bases from V and 1 base from J, leaving 16 bases between. For bulk TCR libraries, previously described methods and listed TCR primers were used. TCRdb re-called the PCR reads with MiXCR, one entry per CDR3 protein. Counted here are under 85,000 distinct CDR3 sequences, less than 20% occurring once; the ten biggest clones make up approximately 1.5%. This sample was taken from a study of molecular identifiers for immune sequencing clone quantification. Study results and caveats: A shared barcode on identical TCR molecules could lead to underestimated sizes for highly expanded clones. It was shown that clones above 20 RNA copies held over 99% of effector molecules, but under 1% in naive cells.

This rearrangement joins TRBV5-1 to TRBJ2-2; TRBD1 is a possible D gene (6 bases). This TCR derives from a human donor in good health. Some libraries in this study had Jurkat cell RNA spiked in. The source material was naive CD8+ T cells from blood, with Jurkat cell RNA spiked in. Subset described: FACS-sorted CD8+CD4-CCR7+CD45RA+ naive T cells. The CDR3 here is CASSLGLNREMNTGELFF. DNA for the CDR3: TGCGCCAGCAGCTTGGGGTTAAACAGGGAAATGAACACCGGGGAGCTGTTTTTT.